This T cell receptor beta chain was observed in a study of blood T cell repertoires in COVID-19. Study-wide background: Sample material is recorded as cDNA or gDNA derived from T cells, B-cell-depleted T cells, or PBMCs.

Germline loops: CDR1 ENHRY, CDR2 SYGVKD. Trimming at V came to 0 bases and at J to 4 bases, leaving 1 base not matched to a gene. This CDR3 spans 15 amino acids. Study processing details: Amplification of reference gene primers was used by the study to estimate nucleated cell counts. Here immunoSEQ multiplex PCR was the method, and the copy in TCRdb shows in-frame clones only, minus some. V, J and clone size reflect that table, while D and trimming were determined from the DNA. The sample includes approximately 210,000 clones, about nine tenths of them seen just once. This chain links TRBV10-3 with TRBJ2-5, with 11 bases matching TRBD1. Input material: peripheral blood. This receptor was taken from a man aged 40-49 years with acute or convalescent COVID-19. This CDR3 is CAISESGQGGETQYF. The CDR3 DNA is TGTGCCATCAGTGAGTCGGGACAGGGGGGAGAGACCCAGTACTTC.